This T cell receptor beta chain was documented in a study of early T cells in non-severe SARS-CoV-2 infection. Study details: Chains stayed unpaired after sequencing of bulk RNA from unsorted whole blood. Overall study results and limits: Missing private and CD4 specificities, VDJdb matching favored anti-spike CD8 responses.

On this clonotype itself: Its antigen is as yet unknown.

The V end lost 5 bases, the J end lost 6 bases, and 16 bases lay between the germline ends. The CDR3 is 15 amino acids. Per the germline V gene, CDR1 is SSHAT and CDR2 is FNYEAQ (reference sequence). Unique molecular identifiers were attached to individual cDNA molecules. TCRdb processed the 5' RACE reads anew with MiXCR; each CDR3 protein has one entry. This table holds over 60,000 distinct CDR3 sequences, around 14% found once. Sequencing input: whole blood. The chain links TRBV7-7 to TRBJ1-4; no reliable D call. The source of this sequence is an adult who was a healthcare worker with PCR-confirmed SARS-CoV-2 infection or an uninfected control (not recorded which). CDR3 coding DNA: TGTGCCAGCAGCCCTAGCGGAGGGAAAGATGAAAAACTGTTTTTT. Translated: CASSPSGGKDEKLFF.